A single sample is the source of the 3 T cell receptor beta chains below, sequenced in a study of blood T cell repertoires in COVID-19. Sequencing was performed with immunoSEQ multiplex PCR; in TCRdb, only in-frame clones are kept and a portion is missing. The sample consists of approximately 74,000 clones, about four fifths of them appearing once. Specimen: peripheral blood. The origin of the receptors is a man aged 70 or older with acute or convalescent COVID-19.

This rearrangement joins TRBV7-9 to TRBJ2-5; TRBD1 might be the D (5 bases). Trimming took 3 bases from V and 1 from J, leaving 9 bases between them. The CDR3 covers 14 residues. CDR1 is SEHNR and CDR2 is FQNEAQ in the germline V gene (reference sequence). CDR3 coding DNA: TGTGCCAGCAGCTTTGGGGCAGGCCAAGAGACCCAGTACTTC. This sequence encodes CASSFGAGQETQYF.

The chain couples TRBV27 to TRBJ1-1; D remains unclear. Per the germline V gene, CDR1 is MNHEY and CDR2 is SMNVEV (reference sequence). The CDR3 totals 13 residues. Trimming took 6 bases from V and 3 from J, leaving 11 bases between them. The CDR3 nucleotides are TGTGCCAGCAGCTCCCTGTCGGACACTGAAGCTTTCTTT. Encoded protein: CASSSLSDTEAFF.

CDR3 nucleotide sequence: TGTGCCAGCAGTTATAGGGGAAGCACAGATACGCAGTATTTT. It is translated as CASSYRGSTDTQYF. The V and J genes are TRBV6-5 and TRBJ2-3; a weak D match, TRBD1 (5 bases). The CDR3 is 14 residues long. CDR1 MNHEY and CDR2 SVGAGI come from the germline V gene. Deletions cut 3 bases from V and 0 bases from J, with 7 bases between.